This T cell receptor (beta chain) was obtained from a study of CD8 T cells in Susac syndrome. An amount of RNA that ranged from about 0.45 to 1 ug was reverse transcribed with random hexamers. TCRdb called the immunoSEQ multiplex PCR reads again in MiXCR, with one record for every CDR3 protein. The sample consists of about 200,000 distinct CDR3 sequences, 90% to 95% of them appearing once. The ends were cut back, 5 bases at V and 5 bases at J, with 7 bases in the middle. Germline V gene data show CDR1 as LNHDA and CDR2 as SQIVND (reference sequence). The CDR3 spans 11 residues. Bulk CD8+ and CD4+ cells came from magnetic negative isolation; CD8+ TEMRA by FACS.

V gene TRBV19 combines with J gene TRBJ2-7; D possibly corresponds to TRBD1 (5 bases). Specimen: CD4+ T cells from PBMCs. This clonotype originated in a human donor with multiple sclerosis. As DNA, the CDR3 is TGTGCCAGTAGTGACAGCCACGAGCAGTACTTC. Its translation is CASSDSHEQYF. Based on the CDR3 plus reference TRBV19 and TRBJ2-7, the full variable domain is DGGITQSPKYLFRKEGQNVTLSCEQNLNHDAMYWYRQDPGQGLRLIYYSQIVNDFQKGDIAEGYSVSREKKESFPLTVTSAQKNPTAFYLCASSDSHEQYFGPGTRLTVT.